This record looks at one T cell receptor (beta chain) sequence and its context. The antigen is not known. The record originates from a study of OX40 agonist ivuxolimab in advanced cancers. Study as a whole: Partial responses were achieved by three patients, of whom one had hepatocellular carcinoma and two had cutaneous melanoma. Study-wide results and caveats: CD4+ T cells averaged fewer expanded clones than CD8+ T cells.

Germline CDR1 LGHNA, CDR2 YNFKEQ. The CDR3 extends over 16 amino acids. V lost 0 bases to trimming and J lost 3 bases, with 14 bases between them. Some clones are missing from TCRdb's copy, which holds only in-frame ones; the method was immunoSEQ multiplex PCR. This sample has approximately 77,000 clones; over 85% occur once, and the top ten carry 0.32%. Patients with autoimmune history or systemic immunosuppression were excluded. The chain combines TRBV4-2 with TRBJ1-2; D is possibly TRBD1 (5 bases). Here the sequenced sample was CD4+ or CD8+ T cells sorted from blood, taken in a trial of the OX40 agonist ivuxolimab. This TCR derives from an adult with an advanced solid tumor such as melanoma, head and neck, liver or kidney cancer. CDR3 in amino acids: CASSQDLSGGDYGYTF. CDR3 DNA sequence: TGTGCCAGCAGCCAAGATTTGTCTGGGGGGGACTATGGCTACACCTTC.